The 7 T cell receptor beta chains in this list originate from one sample, sequenced in a study of blood T cell repertoires in COVID-19. Clones were sequenced by immunoSEQ multiplex PCR, and TCRdb holds only the in-frame ones, with some missing. The table includes under 250,000 clones, about 93% detected once. The sequenced sample consisted of peripheral blood. The receptors stem from a man between 25 and 39 years old with COVID-19, enrolled during active disease.

V and J are TRBV2 and TRBJ1-2; D is perhaps TRBD1 (5 bases). The CDR3 spans 14 residues. Germline V gives CDR1 SNHLY, CDR2 FYNNEI. V lost 2 bases, J lost 7 bases, and 14 bases lay in between. CDR3 loop: CASSERGDAAGYTF. CDR3 DNA sequence: TGTGCCAGCAGTGAAAGGGGCGACGCAGCTGGCTACACCTTC.

In DNA, the CDR3 is TGCGCCAGCAGCCAGACGCAGGGGCCTGGAAACACCATATATTTT. Protein product: CASSQTQGPGNTIYF. This chain links TRBV4-1 with TRBJ1-3; tentative D call: TRBD1 (6 bases). The V and J ends lost 3 bases and 2 bases respectively, with 11 bases between them. Germline-derived CDR1 and CDR2 are MGHRA and YSYEKL. This CDR3 spans 15 amino acids.

This chain connects TRBV5-4 to TRBJ1-1, with a possible D match to TRBD1 (5 bases). The CDR3 length is 16 residues. The germline V gene has CDR1 SGHNT and CDR2 YYREEE (reference sequence). V was cut by 6 bases and J by 3 bases, with 21 bases left in between. Here the CDR3 DNA reads TGTGCCAGCACCCCCGGGGGGGTGAACCGGGACACTGAAGCTTTCTTT. Its protein is CASTPGGVNRDTEAFF. Full variable domain (missing parts from reference TRBV5-4 and TRBJ1-1): ETGVTQSPTHLIKTRGQQVTLRCSSQSGHNTVSWYQQALGQGPQFIFQYYREEENGRGNFPPRFSGLQFPNYSSELNVNALELDDSALYLCASTPGGVNRDTEAFFGQGTRLTVV.

The chain recombines TRBV24-1 with TRBJ2-2, with D perhaps TRBD1 (6 bases). With 4 bases removed from V and 6 bases from J, the gap between germline ends came to 23 bases. Looked up from germline, CDR1 is KGHDR and CDR2 is SFDVKD. This CDR3 is 18 amino acids long. In DNA, the CDR3 is TGTGCCACCAGTGAAGGTTACAGGGATGAGGGCCCTCCCGGGGAGCTGTTTTTT. Translation gives CATSEGYRDEGPPGELFF.

The chain recombines TRBV12-3 or TRBV12-4 with TRBJ1-4; 7 positions match TRBD1. V was pared by 6 bases and J by 3 bases, with 1 base of the junction left unmatched. The CDR3 is 13 residues long. As DNA, the CDR3 is TGTGCCAGCAGCGGGACAGCTAATGAAAAACTGTTTTTT. Translated, it gives CASSGTANEKLFF.

The gene calls are TRBV5-1 and TRBJ1-1; tentatively, D is TRBD1 (6 bases). CDR3 length: 14 residues. Germline V CDR1 and CDR2: SGHRS, YFSETQ. Between the trimmed V and J ends, which lost 0 bases and 2 bases, there was a span of 8 bases. The CDR3 nucleotides read TGCGCCAGCAGCTTGGGACAGGACAACACTGAAGCTTTCTTT. Its protein product is CASSLGQDNTEAFF.

V gene TRBV27 combines with J gene TRBJ2-7; 13 nucleotides line up with TRBD2. There are 14 residues in the CDR3. The germline gives CDR1 MNHEY, CDR2 SMNVEV (reference sequence). J gave up 5 bases and V 6 bases, and 4 bases lay outside the gene matches. The CDR3 DNA sequence: TGTGCCAGCAGGCGACTAGCGGGGGGAAACGAGCAGTACTTC. Amino acid sequence: CASRRLAGGNEQYF.